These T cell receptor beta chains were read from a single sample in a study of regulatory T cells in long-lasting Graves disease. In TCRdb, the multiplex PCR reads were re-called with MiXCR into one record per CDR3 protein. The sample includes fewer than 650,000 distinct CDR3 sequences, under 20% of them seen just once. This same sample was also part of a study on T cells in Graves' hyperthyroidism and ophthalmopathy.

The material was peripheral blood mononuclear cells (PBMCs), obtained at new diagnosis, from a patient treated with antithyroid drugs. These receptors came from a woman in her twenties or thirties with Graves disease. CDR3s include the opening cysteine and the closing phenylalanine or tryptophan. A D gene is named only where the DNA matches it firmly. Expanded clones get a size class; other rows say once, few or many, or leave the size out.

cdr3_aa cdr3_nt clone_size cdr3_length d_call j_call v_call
CSAGRMNTGELFF TGCAGTGCTGGACGGATGAATACCGGGGAGCTGTTTTTT - 13 - TRBJ2-2 TRBV20-1
CASKQGKDNQPQHF TGTGCCAGCAAACAGGGAAAGGACAATCAGCCCCAGCATTTT many 14 - TRBJ1-5 TRBV2
CSALGANVLTF TGCAGTGCCCTTGGGGCCAACGTCCTGACTTTC few 11 - TRBJ2-6 TRBV20-1
CASSQGAADNEQFF TGCGCCAGCAGCCAGGGGGCGGCGGACAATGAGCAGTTCTTC - 14 TRBD1 TRBJ2-1 TRBV5-1
CASSLKFGTNTGELFF TGTGCCAGCAGCTTAAAATTCGGGACGAACACCGGGGAGCTGTTTTTT few 16 - TRBJ2-2 TRBV7-3
CSVQGATQKKLFF TGCAGCGTCCAGGGAGCCACGCAAAAAAAACTGTTTTTT few 13 - TRBJ1-4 TRBV29-1
CASSREGWTEAFF TGTGCCAGCTCACGAGAGGGCTGGACTGAAGCTTTCTTT - 13 - TRBJ1-1 TRBV18
CASSTHLPGTDTQYF TGTGCCAGTAGTACCCACCTTCCTGGGACAGATACGCAGTATTTT few 15 - TRBJ2-3 TRBV19
CASSLAPGQGHTEAFF TGCGCCAGCAGCCTAGCACCCGGACAGGGTCACACTGAAGCTTTCTTT - 16 TRBD1 TRBJ1-1 TRBV4-1
CASSQDPWGAGTQPQHF TGTGCCAGCAGCCAAGATCCATGGGGGGCCGGCACTCAGCCCCAGCATTTT - 17 - TRBJ1-5 TRBV3-1
CASSLFRPVSGNTIYF TGTGCCAGCAGTTTATTTAGGCCTGTCTCTGGAAACACCATATATTTT many 16 - TRBJ1-3 TRBV28
CSARPTGGFYEQYF TGCAGTGCTAGACCCACAGGGGGCTTCTACGAGCAGTACTTC many 14 TRBD1 TRBJ2-7 TRBV20-1
CASSGTGTYEQYF TGTGCCAGCAGTGGGACAGGTACCTACGAGCAGTACTTC many 13 TRBD1 TRBJ2-7 TRBV2
CASSEALQVAYGYTF TGTGCCAGCAGTGAAGCGCTTCAAGTCGCCTATGGCTACACCTTC - 15 - TRBJ1-2 TRBV6-1
CASSLRAGRTDTQYF TGTGCCAGCAGCTTAAGGGCGGGAAGGACAGATACGCAGTATTTT - 15 - TRBJ2-3 TRBV11-3
CASRTNTETFF TGTGCCAGCAGGACGAACACTGAAACTTTCTTT once 11 - TRBJ1-1 TRBV28
CASSWRVWDEQYF TGTGCCAGCTCATGGAGGGTTTGGGACGAGCAGTACTTC few 13 - TRBJ2-7 TRBV12-3/TRBV12-4
CSASRTDRVNQPQHF TGCAGTGCTAGCCGGACCGACAGGGTTAATCAGCCCCAGCATTTT - 15 TRBD1 TRBJ1-5 TRBV20-1
CASSYEGSHSGNTIYF TGTGCCAGCAGTTACGAGGGGTCCCACTCTGGAAACACCATATATTTT - 16 - TRBJ1-3 TRBV6-5
CASSYSHRGSQPQHF TGTGCCAGCAGTTACTCACACAGGGGTAGTCAGCCCCAGCATTTT - 15 TRBD1 TRBJ1-5 TRBV27
CSAEAYEQYF TGCAGTGCTGAGGCCTACGAGCAGTACTTC - 10 - TRBJ2-7 TRBV20-1
CASSLTGPDYEQYF TGTGCCAGCAGCTTGACGGGACCTGACTACGAGCAGTACTTC few 14 - TRBJ2-7 TRBV7-9
CASTIDPGNEQFF TGTGCCAGCACTATAGACCCGGGCAATGAGCAGTTCTTC many 13 - TRBJ2-1 TRBV2
CASSPEDEDEQYF TGTGCCAGCAGCCCTGAGGATGAGGACGAGCAGTACTTC - 13 - TRBJ2-7 TRBV14
CSASLRARNTEAFF TGCAGTGCTAGCCTCCGGGCTAGGAACACTGAAGCTTTCTTT many 14 - TRBJ1-1 TRBV20-1
CATSDSRNPWEKLFF TGTGCCACCAGTGATTCCCGTAATCCTTGGGAAAAACTGTTTTTT few 15 - TRBJ1-4 TRBV24-1
CASSTRATGSQPQHF TGTGCCAGCAGTACCCGGGCCACCGGGAGCCAGCCCCAGCATTTT many 15 - TRBJ1-5 TRBV6-2/TRBV6-3
CASSLDLGAGSPLHF TGCGCCAGCAGCTTGGATCTGGGGGCGGGATCACCCCTCCACTTT few 15 - TRBJ1-6 TRBV5-1
CASSLGSVQPQHF TGTGCCAGCAGTTTAGGGTCGGTCCAGCCCCAGCATTTT many 13 - TRBJ1-5 TRBV12-3/TRBV12-4
CASISRGSSYNSPLHF TGTGCCAGCATCTCACGAGGTAGCTCCTATAATTCACCCCTCCACTTT many 16 - TRBJ1-6 TRBV28
CASSQTLTGQDTQYF TGTGCCAGCTCACAGACCCTGACAGGGCAAGATACGCAGTATTTT - 15 TRBD1 TRBJ2-3 TRBV18
CASSSPGQGLYGQYF TGTGCCAGCAGTTCCCCCGGACAGGGTCTCTACGGGCAGTACTTC - 15 TRBD1 TRBJ2-7 TRBV28
CASRTHDRGIWLGSPLHF TGTGCCAGCAGAACACACGACAGGGGGATCTGGTTGGGTTCACCCCTCCACTTT - 18 TRBD1 TRBJ1-6 TRBV27
CASSYKVPERVYSNQPQHF TGTGCCAGCAGTTATAAAGTTCCCGAACGGGTTTATAGCAATCAGCCCCAGCATTTT few 19 - TRBJ1-5 TRBV6-5
CASSNRQEPRQTDTQYF TGTGCCAGCAGCAACCGACAGGAGCCTCGACAAACAGATACGCAGTATTTT few 17 - TRBJ2-3 TRBV9
CSASSGSGVGNTEAFF TGCAGTGCTAGTTCAGGGTCGGGGGTGGGGAACACTGAAGCTTTCTTT few 16 - TRBJ1-1 TRBV20-1
CATTGTENTEAFF TGTGCCACCACAGGGACGGAGAACACTGAAGCTTTCTTT many 13 - TRBJ1-1 TRBV10-3
CASSRLAGAEGYYEQYF TGTGCCAGCAGTCGACTAGCGGGAGCAGAGGGTTACTACGAGCAGTACTTC few 17 TRBD2 TRBJ2-7 TRBV6-1
CSARTGRKQETQYF TGCAGTGCTAGAACGGGACGTAAACAAGAGACCCAGTACTTC few 14 - TRBJ2-5 TRBV20-1
CASSPRAGGIYEQYF TGTGCCAGCAGCCCCAGAGCGGGAGGGATCTACGAGCAGTACTTC many 15 TRBD2 TRBJ2-7 TRBV7-9
CASSLTGTGGFEQYF TGTGCCAGCAGTTTAACCGGGACAGGGGGCTTCGAGCAGTACTTC - 15 TRBD1 TRBJ2-7 TRBV27
CASSFMEGGLFGELFF TGTGCCAGCAGCTTTATGGAGGGCGGACTTTTCGGGGAGCTGTTTTTT many 16 - TRBJ2-2 TRBV7-9
CASSRYGRTGVTAGELFF TGTGCCAGCAGCCGTTATGGGAGGACAGGGGTTACGGCCGGGGAGCTGTTTTTT many 18 TRBD1 TRBJ2-2 TRBV28
CASSYTGTGGGSGTDTQYF TGTGCCAGCAGCTATACCGGGACAGGGGGTGGATCGGGCACAGATACGCAGTATTTT few 19 TRBD1 TRBJ2-3 TRBV7-3
CSARDWVGGGESQPQHF TGCAGTGCTAGAGATTGGGTAGGGGGGGGCGAATCTCAGCCCCAGCATTTT many 17 - TRBJ1-5 TRBV20-1
CASTPGLAGGTSTDTQYF TGTGCCAGCACTCCGGGACTAGCGGGAGGAACTAGCACAGATACGCAGTATTTT - 18 TRBD2 TRBJ2-3 TRBV6-1
CSARHPQGPYEQYF TGCAGTGCTAGACATCCACAGGGCCCCTACGAGCAGTACTTC - 14 - TRBJ2-7 TRBV20-1
CAISEETSTIETQYF TGTGCCATCAGTGAGGAGACTAGCACAATTGAGACCCAGTACTTC few 15 TRBD2 TRBJ2-5 TRBV10-3
CASSVDGLNTEAFF TGTGCCAGCAGCGTGGACGGACTGAACACTGAAGCTTTCTTT - 14 - TRBJ1-1 TRBV6-4
CASSPRSGTVQETQYF TGTGCCAGTAGCCCTAGGTCCGGGACGGTCCAAGAGACCCAGTACTTC few 16 - TRBJ2-5 TRBV19
CSVVGRLIDTQYF TGCAGCGTTGTCGGACGATTAATAGATACGCAGTATTTT few 13 - TRBJ2-3 TRBV29-1
CSVESGHEQFF TGCAGCGTTGAGTCGGGGCATGAGCAGTTCTTC few 11 - TRBJ2-1 TRBV29-1
CASRTGYSYEQFF TGTGCCAGCAGGACAGGGTACTCCTATGAGCAGTTCTTC few 13 TRBD1 TRBJ2-1 TRBV27
CASSLSTGERSPLHF TGTGCCAGCAGTCTATCGACAGGGGAAAGGTCACCCCTCCACTTT many 15 TRBD1 TRBJ1-6 TRBV12-3/TRBV12-4